The 22 T cell receptor beta chains below all came from one sample that was sequenced in a study of T cells of healthy individuals. From the 5' RACE reads, TCRdb called clonotypes with MiXCR, one entry per CDR3 protein. Of 53,000 or so distinct CDR3 sequences in the sample, roughly 14% were seen once. The receptors here all came from a human donor in good health.

This clonotype was picked up many times. The rearrangement joins TRBV7-2 to TRBJ2-1; tentative D call: TRBD2 (5 bases). Germline V gives CDR1 SGHTA, CDR2 FQGNSA. There are 17 residues in the CDR3. V lost 1 base and J 0 bases, leaving 13 bases between the germline ends. CDR3 sequence (DNA): TGTGCCAGCAGCTTAGTTGCGGGCTATGGCTCCTACAATGAGCAGTTCTTC. Protein product: CASSLVAGYGSYNEQFF.

Concerning this clonotype: At one boundary the junction diverges from the germline segment, which might be a read error. This CDR3 is CASSTPGLFWGYNF. CDR3 sequence (DNA): TGTGCCAGTAGTACCCCGGGACTCTTCTGGGGCTACAACTTC. The chain employs TRBV19 and TRBJ1-2, with a possible D match to TRBD1 (5 bases). The CDR3 extends over 14 amino acids. CDR1 is LNHDA and CDR2 is SQIVND in the germline V gene (reference sequence).

The chain uses TRBV12-3 or TRBV12-4 and TRBJ2-3; a possible D gene is TRBD1 (6 bases). Trimming cost V 4 bases and J 0 bases, with 11 bases left between them. The CDR3 totals 15 residues. The CDR3 region is CASSSGTSSTDTQYF. The CDR3 region has the DNA TGTGCCAGCAGTTCCGGGACATCGAGCACAGATACGCAGTATTTT.

This clonotype came up many times. The chain joins TRBV20-1 to TRBJ1-1, with D maybe TRBD1 (6 bases). The V end lost 6 bases, the J end lost 5 bases, and 13 bases lay between the germline ends. Germline assignment: CDR1 DFQATT and CDR2 SNEGSKA (reference sequence). The CDR3 runs 12 residues. CDR3 sequence (DNA): TGCAGTGCAAAGGGGGGAGGTACTGAAGCTTTCTTT. Protein product: CSAKGGGTEAFF.

This clonotype was seen a handful of times. J is TRBJ1-3 and V is TRBV5-1; possibly TRBD1 for D (5 bases). Deletions cut 3 bases from V and 1 base from J, with 11 bases between. Germline V gene sequence: CDR1 SGHRS, CDR2 YFSETQ. CDR3 length: 15 residues. Written as DNA, the CDR3 is TGCGCCAGCAGCTCCCTCACAGGATCTGGAAACACCATATATTTT. It codes for CASSSLTGSGNTIYF.

The chain uses TRBV2 and TRBJ2-7; no clear D. The V end was cut by 6 bases, the J end by 0 bases, with 12 bases between. The germline gives CDR1 SNHLY, CDR2 FYNNEI. This CDR3 contains 14 residues. For the CDR3, the DNA is TGTGCCAGCAGATCAAGTCAGAGCTCCTACGAGCAGTACTTC. It is translated as CASRSSQSSYEQYF.

The chain couples TRBV9 to TRBJ2-7, with a possible D match to TRBD2 (5 bases). The CDR3 covers 14 residues. Germline loops: CDR1 SGDLS, CDR2 YYNGEE. The V and J ends lost 3 bases and 7 bases respectively, with 17 bases between them. The CDR3 coding sequence is TGTGCCAGCAGCGACCTGCCGGCCCGCGGGGAGCAGTACTTC. Translation: CASSDLPARGEQYF.

The rearrangement uses TRBV21-1 and TRBJ2-5; TRBD1 was called by the table and not checked on the DNA. TRBV21-1 is assigned pseudogene status. This CDR3 comprises 16 residues. CDR3 nucleotide sequence: TGTGCCAGCAGCAGATCGGACTGGGGGATTCAAGAGACCCAGTACTTC. It is translated as CASSRSDWGIQETQYF.

This chain connects TRBV7-2 to TRBJ1-2; D unresolved. Trimming cost V 6 bases and J 4 bases, with 21 bases left between them. This CDR3 is 16 amino acids long. Germline CDR1 is SGHTA and CDR2 is FQGNSA. The CDR3 DNA follows: TGTGCCAGCAGTTTGAATCCGGGCTTAATCACCTATGGCTACACCTTC. Translation: CASSLNPGLITYGYTF.

This clonotype was counted only a few times. V and J are TRBV14 and TRBJ2-2; a weak D match, TRBD1 (7 bases). There are 17 residues in the CDR3. The V and J ends lost 3 bases and 5 bases respectively, with 19 bases between them. Per germline, CDR1 SGHDN and CDR2 FVKESK. The DNA of the CDR3 is TGTGCCAGCAGCCATCGTTTCCGGGCAGGGGGGACCGGGGAGCTGTTTTTT. This encodes CASSHRFRAGGTGELFF.

This clonotype was recorded many times. This rearrangement joins TRBV21-1 to TRBJ2-7. TRBV21-1 corresponds to a pseudogene. This CDR3 is built from 10 residues. The DNA of the CDR3 is TGTGTCACACCCACAGACGAGCAGTACTTC. Encoded protein: CVTPTDEQYF.

The chain has TRBV5-4 and TRBJ2-5; D is perhaps TRBD2 (5 bases). V lost 3 bases to trimming and J lost 1 base, with 10 bases between them. The CDR3 is made up of 14 amino acids. Germline values: CDR1 SGHNT, CDR2 YYREEE (reference sequence). CDR3 protein: CASSYGLGQETQYF. DNA of the CDR3: TGTGCCAGCAGCTATGGACTGGGCCAAGAGACCCAGTACTTC.

This clonotype was recorded only once. The chain links TRBV20-1 to TRBJ2-1, with 10 bases aligning to TRBD2. The germline V gene encodes CDR1 DFQATT and CDR2 SNEGSKA (reference sequence). The CDR3 has 15 residues. V shed 5 bases and J 6 bases; nucleotides not matched to a gene: 10. The CDR3 DNA reads TGCAGTGCTGGGTCGGGGACTAGCGACCTCAATGAGCAGTTCTTC. Its translation is CSAGSGTSDLNEQFF.

Relative to its sample, this clonotype is medium-sized. The chain has TRBV4-3 and TRBJ2-7, with 7 bases aligning to TRBD1. V shed 4 bases, J shed 5 bases, and the junction held 14 bases outside the gene matches. Germline CDR1 and CDR2: LGHNA and YSLEER. The CDR3 contains 16 residues. CDR3 amino acids: CASSPEVAGGNDEQYF. The CDR3 DNA reads as TGCGCCAGCAGCCCAGAGGTTGCAGGGGGTAACGACGAGCAGTACTTC.

This clonotype occurred a few times. The chain is built from TRBV9 and TRBJ2-3; 10 bases are a match to TRBD1. The CDR3 spans 18 residues. Germline CDR1 is SGDLS and CDR2 is YYNGEE. J lost 0 bases, V lost 2 bases, and 9 bases had no gene match. CDR3 amino acids: CASSVGTGVTASTDTQYF. The CDR3 DNA sequence: TGTGCCAGCAGCGTGGGGACAGGGGTAACCGCTAGCACAGATACGCAGTATTTT.

This clonotype was counted many times. The genes are TRBV6-1 and TRBJ2-2; no reliable D call. CDR3 length: 12 amino acids. CDR1 and CDR2 from the germline V gene are MNHNS and SASEGT. Trimming shortened V by 8 bases and J by 3 bases, and 7 bases separated the two germline ends. CDR3 loop: CASGDYTGELFF. CDR3 DNA sequence: TGTGCCAGCGGGGATTACACCGGGGAGCTGTTTTTT.

This clonotype was observed many times. V gene TRBV29-1 combines with J gene TRBJ2-7; possible D gene TRBD2, 5 bases. The CDR3 is 13 residues long. V was trimmed by 5 bases and J by 2 bases, leaving 13 bases between them. Germline values: CDR1 SQVTM, CDR2 ANQGSEA. CDR3 nucleotide sequence: TGCAGCGTTACACGGGGAAGAACCTACGAGCAGTACTTC. Protein sequence: CSVTRGRTYEQYF.

The chain couples TRBV29-1 to TRBJ2-1; 9 bases match TRBD2. CDR3 length equals 13 residues. Per the germline V gene, CDR1 is SQVTM and CDR2 is ANQGSEA. Germline trimming cut 6 bases from V and 6 bases from J; bases unmatched to any gene: 6. For the CDR3, the DNA is TGCAGCGTGAGGGGACTAGCTTCCAATGAGCAGTTCTTC. Translating it yields CSVRGLASNEQFF.

This clonotype turned up a few times. The chain links TRBV27 to TRBJ2-7; 7 bases fit TRBD1. Unmatched junction bases numbered 5, after V lost 5 bases and J lost 4 bases. Looked up from germline, CDR1 is MNHEY and CDR2 is SMNVEV (reference sequence). This CDR3 comprises 13 residues. The CDR3 loop is CASSHRQGYEQYF. Written as DNA, the CDR3 is TGTGCCAGCAGTCACCGACAGGGATACGAGCAGTACTTC.

This clonotype was recorded many times. The junction and the germline gene differ at one end; a read error may be behind it. The chain has TRBV6-2 or TRBV6-3 and TRBJ2-7, with D maybe TRBD1 (6 bases). This CDR3 spans 15 amino acids. Germline V gene data show CDR1 as MNHEY and CDR2 as SVGEGT. The CDR3 DNA follows: TGTGCCAGCAGTTGGGACATCCATCCGCATTACGGGCAGTACTTC. It translates to CASSWDIHPHYGQYF.

In its sample, this clonotype was seen many times. J is TRBJ2-7 and V is TRBV6-1; D is possibly TRBD1 (6 bases). V was cut by 5 bases and J by 2 bases, with 16 bases left in between. This CDR3 is built from 15 residues. Per the germline V gene, CDR1 is MNHNS and CDR2 is SASEGT. CDR3 in DNA: TGTGCCAGCAGTCCCCGGGTGGGGGCGGCCTACGAGCAGTACTTC. Its translation is CASSPRVGAAYEQYF.

The chain combines TRBV30 with TRBJ2-5, with D possibly TRBD1 on 5 matching bases. Germline CDR1 and CDR2: GTSNPN and SVGIG (reference sequence). The CDR3 extends over 13 amino acids. Trimming removed 1 base from V and 6 bases from J, with 12 bases in between. This CDR3 reads CAWSAGPGKTQYF. CDR3 DNA sequence: TGTGCCTGGAGTGCCGGGCCAGGGAAGACCCAGTACTTC.